Each of the 10 T cell receptor beta chains below was sequenced from the same sample in a study of control samples from healthy donors and cancer patients (TCRdb year 2020). Libraries were prepared through the immunoSEQ multiplex PCR assay. TCRdb's version of the immuneACCESS table is confined to in-frame rearrangements and falls short of the full clone set. An unresolved V gene accounts for under half of the shortfall where checked; the remainder is of unknown origin. The sample table records roughly 80,000 clones; over 85% of these occur just once. Less than 7% of the sample goes to the ten largest clones. Sequences were obtained from blood. These receptors all come from a man aged 50-60 years in good health.

The rearrangement joins TRBV27 to TRBJ1-3; the D gene is possibly TRBD1 (5 bases). V lost 5 bases to trimming and J lost 0 bases, with 20 bases between them. Germline lookup yields CDR1 MNHEY and CDR2 SMNVEV (reference sequence). This CDR3 contains 18 residues. Here the CDR3 DNA reads TGTGCCAGCAGTCGGACCGGGGGGATTACGAGCTCTGGAAACACCATATATTTT. Its translation is CASSRTGGITSSGNTIYF.

This sequence joins TRBV14 and TRBJ2-4; D unresolved. Germline values: CDR1 SGHDN, CDR2 FVKESK. There are 13 residues in the CDR3. V dropped 3 bases and J dropped 6 bases, with 9 bases sitting between them. The CDR3 loop is CASSQASGNIQYF. CDR3 DNA: TGTGCCAGCAGCCAGGCGTCGGGAAACATTCAGTACTTC.

This clone has a handful of counts. This rearrangement joins TRBV4-2 to TRBJ2-3, with unresolved D. Germline assignment: CDR1 LGHNA and CDR2 YNFKEQ. This CDR3 comprises 12 residues. Trimming removed 4 bases at V and 3 bases at J, with 5 bases between. CDR3 nucleotide sequence: TGTGCCAGCAGCCTAAGTACAGATACGCAGTATTTT. As protein: CASSLSTDTQYF.

The chain joins TRBV5-4 to TRBJ1-4, with D hard to call. The CDR3 is made up of 11 amino acids. Per the germline V gene, CDR1 is SGHNT and CDR2 is YYREEE (reference sequence). V lost 5 bases and J lost 8, with 7 bases in between. The DNA of the CDR3 is TGTGCCAGCAGGTCGGGAGAAAAACTGTTTTTT. Encoded protein: CASRSGEKLFF.

The chain carries TRBV4-1 and TRBJ1-5; 10 bases are shared with TRBD1. The CDR3 loop spans 14 amino acids. Germline CDR1 is MGHRA and CDR2 is YSYEKL. Losses at the gene ends were 4 bases for V and 7 bases for J; bases not matched to a gene: 4. The CDR3 bases are TGCGCCAGCAGCCCCGGGACAGGGGAACAGCCCCAGCATTTT. Translation gives CASSPGTGEQPQHF.

This chain uses TRBV7-9 with TRBJ2-1; 7 nucleotides line up with TRBD1. The germline CDR1 and CDR2 sequences are SEHNR and FQNEAQ (reference sequence). After removal of 1 base from V and 5 bases from J, the junction contained 5 bases not matched to a gene. The length of the CDR3 is 15 residues. CDR3 residues: CASSLDRGPHNEQFF. The CDR3 DNA reads as TGTGCCAGCAGCTTAGACAGGGGTCCCCACAATGAGCAGTTCTTC.

V is TRBV5-6 and J is TRBJ2-2; D call uncertain. The CDR3 length is 14 residues. Trimming left V 0 bases short and J 4 bases short, with 7 bases between. Germline loops: CDR1 SGHDT, CDR2 YYEEEE. The CDR3 region has the DNA TGTGCCAGCAGCTTGGGAGTTATCACCGGGGAGCTGTTTTTT. Translation: CASSLGVITGELFF. The whole variable domain, filled in from reference TRBV5-6 and TRBJ2-2, reads DAGVTQSPTHLIKTRGQQVTLRCSPKSGHDTVSWYQQALGQGPQFIFQYYEEEERQRGNFPDRFSGHQFPNYSSELNVNALLLGDSALYLCASSLGVITGELFFGEGSRLTVL.

V gene TRBV5-1 combines with J gene TRBJ2-7; tentatively, D is TRBD1 (5 bases). CDR1 and CDR2 (germline): SGHRS, YFSETQ. The CDR3 has 13 residues. Trimming removed 4 bases from V and 5 bases from J, with 13 bases in between. The CDR3 region has the DNA TGCGCCAGCAGCCCCGACAGAGGCGACGAGCAGTACTTC. Translated, it gives CASSPDRGDEQYF.

The rearrangement uses TRBV5-4 and TRBJ2-5; 8 bases line up with TRBD2. V was pared by 2 bases and J by 3 bases, with 6 bases of the junction left unmatched. The length of the CDR3 is 15 residues. Germline-derived CDR1 and CDR2 are SGHNT and YYREEE (reference sequence). CDR3 DNA sequence: TGTGCCAGCAGCTTAGGGCCGACTAGCGAAGAGACCCAGTACTTC. This sequence encodes CASSLGPTSEETQYF.

The V gene is TRBV3-1 (or the pseudogene TRBV3-2), the J gene TRBJ1-2; 7 nucleotides agree with TRBD1. The J segment lost 3 bases and the V segment lost 5 bases, leaving 3 bases of the junction unmatched. The CDR3 runs 13 residues. Looked up from germline, CDR1 is LGHDT and CDR2 is YNNKEL (reference sequence). CDR3 DNA sequence: TGTGCCAGCAGCTTACAGGGGTACTATGGCTACACCTTC. This gives the protein CASSLQGYYGYTF.